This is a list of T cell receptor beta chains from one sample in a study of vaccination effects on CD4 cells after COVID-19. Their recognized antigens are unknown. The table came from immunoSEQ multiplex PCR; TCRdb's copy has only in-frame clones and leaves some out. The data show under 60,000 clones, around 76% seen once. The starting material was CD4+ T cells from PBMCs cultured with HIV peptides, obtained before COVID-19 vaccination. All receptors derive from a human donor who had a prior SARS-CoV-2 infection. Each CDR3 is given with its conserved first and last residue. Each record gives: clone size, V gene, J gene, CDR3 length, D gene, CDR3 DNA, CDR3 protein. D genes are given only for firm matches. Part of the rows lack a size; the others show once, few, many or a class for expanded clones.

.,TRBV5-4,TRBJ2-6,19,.,TGTGCCAGCAGCTTGGACGCCGCTAGGAGGGGCTCTGGGGCCAACGTCCTGACTTTC,CASSLDAARRGSGANVLTF
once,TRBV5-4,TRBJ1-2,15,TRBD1,TGTGCCAGCAGCTTGAAACAGGGGGCTGACTATGGCTACACCTTC,CASSLKQGADYGYTF
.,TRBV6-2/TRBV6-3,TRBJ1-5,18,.,TGTGCCAGCAGTTACTCTCCATTCTTTATCTACGAAGGTCAGCCCCAGCATTTT,CASSYSPFFIYEGQPQHF
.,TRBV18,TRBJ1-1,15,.,TGTGCCAGCTCACCAAACAGATACATGAACACTGAAGCTTTCTTT,CASSPNRYMNTEAFF
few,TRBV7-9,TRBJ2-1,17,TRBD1,TGTGCCAGCAGCCCGGGACAGGGACCCCTTGGGTACAATGAGCAGTTCTTC,CASSPGQGPLGYNEQFF
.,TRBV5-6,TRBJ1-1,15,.,TGTGCCAGCAGCTTCCGGGACGGGGGCGGCACTGAAGCTTTCTTT,CASSFRDGGGTEAFF
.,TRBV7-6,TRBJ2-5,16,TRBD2,TGTGCCAGCAGCTTAGTGTGGTCTAGCGGCCAAGAGACCCAGTACTTC,CASSLVWSSGQETQYF
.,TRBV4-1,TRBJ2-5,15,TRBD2,TGCGCCAGCAGCCGGGTCGCGGGAGTAGATGAGACCCAGTACTTC,CASSRVAGVDETQYF
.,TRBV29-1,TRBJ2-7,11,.,TGCAGCGTTTCTGTTTCCTACGAGCAGTACTTC,CSVSVSYEQYF
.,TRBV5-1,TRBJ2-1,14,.,TGCGCCAGCAGCTCGCAGGGGTACCACAATGAGCAGTTCTTC,CASSSQGYHNEQFF
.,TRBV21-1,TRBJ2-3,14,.,TGTGCCAGCAGCAAAGTCCATGGTGGAGATACGCAGTATTTT,CASSKVHGGDTQYF
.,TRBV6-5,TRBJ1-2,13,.,TGTGCCAGCAAAATGACAGTAAACTATGGCTACACCTTC,CASKMTVNYGYTF
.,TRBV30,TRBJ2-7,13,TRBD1,TGTGCCTGTATCCGGGACAGGGCCCTTGAGCAGTACTTC,CACIRDRALEQYF
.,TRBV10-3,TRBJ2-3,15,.,TGTGCCATCAGTGACCGGGGGAGTAAGCCAGATACGCAGTATTTT,CAISDRGSKPDTQYF
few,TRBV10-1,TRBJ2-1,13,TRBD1,TGCGCCAGCAAAGAGACAGGGCGCTATGAGCAGTTCTTC,CASKETGRYEQFF
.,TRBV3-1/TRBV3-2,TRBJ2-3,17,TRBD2,TGTGCCAGCAGCCAAGAACTAGCGGGGGGTCTCACAGATACGCAGTATTTT,CASSQELAGGLTDTQYF
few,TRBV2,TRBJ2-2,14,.,TGTGCCAGCGGATTTTTACAGGGAACCGGGGAGCTGTTTTTT,CASGFLQGTGELFF
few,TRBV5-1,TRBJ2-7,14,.,TGCGCCAGCAGCTTCGGCCAGAATGTTTACGAGCAGTACTTC,CASSFGQNVYEQYF
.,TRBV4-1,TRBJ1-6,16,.,TGCGCCAGCAGTCGCAGTGGCAGGGAGGATAATTCACCCCTCCACTTT,CASSRSGREDNSPLHF
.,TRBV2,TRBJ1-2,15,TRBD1,TGTGCCAGCAGCCGGGACAGGGGAGTACTCTATGGCTACACCTTC,CASSRDRGVLYGYTF
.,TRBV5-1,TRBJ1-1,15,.,TGCGCCAGCAGCTTGGTAGCCCTAAGGCCCGTTGAAGCTTTCTTT,CASSLVALRPVEAFF
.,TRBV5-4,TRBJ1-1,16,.,TGTGCCAGCAGCTTGGCACCCGGTGCAGTGAACACTGAAGCTTTCTTT,CASSLAPGAVNTEAFF
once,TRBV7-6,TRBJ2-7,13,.,TGTGCCAGCAGCTTAGGCGCAGTCTACGAGCAGTACTTC,CASSLGAVYEQYF
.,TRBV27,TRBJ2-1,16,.,TGTGCCAGCATTCCCGGGTACGGGGGGCGGGACAATGAGCAGTTCTTC,CASIPGYGGRDNEQFF
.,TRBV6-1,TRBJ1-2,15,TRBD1,TGTGCCAGCAGTGAAATCGACAGGGGGGACTATGGCTACACCTTC,CASSEIDRGDYGYTF
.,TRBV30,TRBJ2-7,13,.,TGTGCCTGGAGTCTCGGAGGCTCCTACGAGCAGTACTTC,CAWSLGGSYEQYF
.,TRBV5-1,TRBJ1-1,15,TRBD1,TGCGCCAGCAGCTTACAGGGGGCGGGGGGCACTGAAGCTTTCTTT,CASSLQGAGGTEAFF
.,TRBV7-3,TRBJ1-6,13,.,TGTGCCAGCAGCTTAAGACGGGGTGCTCCCCTCCACTTT,CASSLRRGAPLHF
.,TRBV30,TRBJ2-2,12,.,TGTGCCTGGAGTGTTAGTTCCGGGGAGCTGTTTTTT,CAWSVSSGELFF
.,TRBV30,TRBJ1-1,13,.,TGTGCCTGGAGTACTCAAGAGAACACTGAAGCTTTCTTT,CAWSTQENTEAFF
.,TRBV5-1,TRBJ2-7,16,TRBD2,TGCGCCAGCAGCTTGAGCGGGGCGGCCCCATCCTACGAGCAGTACTTC,CASSLSGAAPSYEQYF
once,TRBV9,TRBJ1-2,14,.,TGTGCCAGCAGCCCAGACGGGGACATCTATGGCTACACCTTC,CASSPDGDIYGYTF
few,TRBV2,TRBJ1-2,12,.,TGTGCCAGCAGACTCGGGGTCTATGGCTACACCTTC,CASRLGVYGYTF
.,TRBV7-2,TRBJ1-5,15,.,TGTGCCAGCAGCTTAGGATGGGGCAGCAATCAGCCCCAGCATTTT,CASSLGWGSNQPQHF
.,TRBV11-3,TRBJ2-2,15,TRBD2,TGTGCCAGCAGTGTCGGGGTAGCGGGAACCGGGGAGCTGTTTTTT,CASSVGVAGTGELFF
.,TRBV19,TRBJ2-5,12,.,TGTGCCAGCACAGGACAGCAAGAGACCCAGTACTTC,CASTGQQETQYF
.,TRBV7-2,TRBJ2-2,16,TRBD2,TGTGCCAGCAGTGAGGCGGGACTAGCGAGTCCCGGGGAGCTGTTTTTT,CASSEAGLASPGELFF
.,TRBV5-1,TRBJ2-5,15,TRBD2,TGCGCCAGCAGCGACGGGGGGGCATTCGCAGAGACCCAGTACTTC,CASSDGGAFAETQYF
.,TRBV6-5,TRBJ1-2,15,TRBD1,TGTGCCAGCAGTTACTCGTGGGACAGGGTCGTTGGCTACACCTTC,CASSYSWDRVVGYTF
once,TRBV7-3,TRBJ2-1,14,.,TGTGCCAGCAGCTTAAGGATCAGGGACGATGAGCAGTTCTTC,CASSLRIRDDEQFF
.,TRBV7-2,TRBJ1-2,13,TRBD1,TGTGCCAGCAGCGGGACAGGCGGATATGGCTACACCTTC,CASSGTGGYGYTF
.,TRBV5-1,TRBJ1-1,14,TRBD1,TGCGCCAGCAGCACTGGGACAGTAAACACTGAAGCTTTCTTT,CASSTGTVNTEAFF
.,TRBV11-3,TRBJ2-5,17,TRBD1,TGTGCCAGCAGCTTAGTAGTTCGGGACAGGGGGGGGGAGACCCAGTACTTC,CASSLVVRDRGGETQYF
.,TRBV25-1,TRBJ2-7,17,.,TGTGCCAGCAGTGATCCACCAGGCAGGACGGAAACGTACGAGCAGTACTTC,CASSDPPGRTETYEQYF
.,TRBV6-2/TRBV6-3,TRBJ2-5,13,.,TGTGCCAGCAGTTCCACAGAGATCGAGACCCAGTACTTC,CASSSTEIETQYF
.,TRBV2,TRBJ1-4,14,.,TGTGCCAGCAGTGAAAAGCGTTCTAATGAAAAACTGTTTTTT,CASSEKRSNEKLFF
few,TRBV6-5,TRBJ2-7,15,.,TGTGCCAGCAGATTACTAGCCCTCAGCTCCTACGAGCAGTACTTC,CASRLLALSSYEQYF
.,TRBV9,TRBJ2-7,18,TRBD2,TGTGCCAGCAGCGTATTGGGGACTAGCGGGAGGACCGTCGGTGAGCAGTACTTC,CASSVLGTSGRTVGEQYF
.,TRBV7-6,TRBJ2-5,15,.,TGTGCCAGCAGCTTAGCTGGACCTTACCGAGAGACCCAGTACTTC,CASSLAGPYRETQYF
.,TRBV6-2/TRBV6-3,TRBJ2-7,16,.,TGTGCCACCAGTTACGTTGCAGGGGTAGGGTCCTACGAGCAGTACTTC,CATSYVAGVGSYEQYF
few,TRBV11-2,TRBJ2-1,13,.,TGTGCCAGCAGCTTTAGCTCCTACAATGAGCAGTTCTTC,CASSFSSYNEQFF
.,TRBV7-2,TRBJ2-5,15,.,TGTGCCAGCAGCTTCCGACAGGGAGGCATAGAGACCCAGTACTTC,CASSFRQGGIETQYF